This T cell receptor beta chain is from a study of early T cells in non-severe SARS-CoV-2 infection (TCRdb year 2021). Study-wide context: Because TCR sequencing relied on bulk RNA taken from unsorted whole blood, pairing of alpha and beta chains was not possible.

Broad study findings and their caveats: VDJdb matching was skewed toward anti-spike CD8 responses and likely underestimated virus-specific expansions by missing private and CD4 specificities.

The germline V gene encodes CDR1 SGHVS and CDR2 FQNEAQ. The CDR3, from cysteine to phenylalanine, totals 16 residues. Only the CDR3 DNA stays, 48 bases, in frame from base 1. The germline V and J ends show losses of 5 bases and 5 bases respectively, and no gene match explains 14 bases of the junction. This clonotype showed up many times. The clone's antigen remains unknown. Base-call qualities are not available, and no considerably larger clone is one nucleotide away. The study was a case-control design nested within a healthcare worker cohort in London, UK, with weekly nasopharyngeal swab PCR tests and blood sampling. Between 23 and 31 March 2020, the week of the UK lockdown, healthcare workers were enrolled and then followed up weekly for as long as 16 weeks. Library generation was performed with 5' RACE. Instrument used: NextSeq 500. Unique molecular identifiers were attached to individual cDNA molecules in the TCR library protocol so that sequencing error and PCR bias could be corrected. Sequencing covered both TCR alpha and beta chains, and within each sample the abundances of alpha and beta sequences were tightly co-correlated. Turning to the authors' computational methods: Decombinator V4 was used to annotate TCR sequences for V gene, J gene and CDR3. Expanded TCRs were defined as changing significantly between any two time points under a Poisson model with p below 0.0001. TCR abundances were normalised to the total number of TCRs sequenced per sample and were expressed as counts per million. MAIT TCRs were defined by TRAV1-2 paired with TRAJ12, TRAJ20 or TRAJ33, and iNKT TCRs by TRAV10 paired with TRAJ18. VDJdb, accessed on 1 November 2021, was searched for TCRs annotated for CMV, EBV and SARS-CoV-2, and TCRs annotated for more than one antigen were excluded. TCRdb cleaned the public reads at Q25 with fastp, built clones with MiXCR and kept in-frame beta chains. When rows share a CDR3 protein, they turn into one entry using the most common DNA and genes. None of the V and J calls come from the authors' own analysis; TCRdb made them. Counted in this sample were 80,000 to 95,000 distinct CDR3 sequences; roughly 17% of them appeared once. 5% to 5.5% of the sample is in the top ten clones.

Sequenced here: whole blood, sampled at baseline. The V and J genes are TRBV7-8 and TRBJ1-2; 7 middle bases align to TRBD1. The source of this sequence is an adult who was a healthcare worker with PCR-confirmed SARS-CoV-2 infection or an uninfected control (not recorded which). The sequenced DNA is TGTGCCAGCAGCATCTCCCGGGACAGCTTCTTTTATGGCTACACCTTC. Its translation reads: CASSISRDSFFYGYTF.